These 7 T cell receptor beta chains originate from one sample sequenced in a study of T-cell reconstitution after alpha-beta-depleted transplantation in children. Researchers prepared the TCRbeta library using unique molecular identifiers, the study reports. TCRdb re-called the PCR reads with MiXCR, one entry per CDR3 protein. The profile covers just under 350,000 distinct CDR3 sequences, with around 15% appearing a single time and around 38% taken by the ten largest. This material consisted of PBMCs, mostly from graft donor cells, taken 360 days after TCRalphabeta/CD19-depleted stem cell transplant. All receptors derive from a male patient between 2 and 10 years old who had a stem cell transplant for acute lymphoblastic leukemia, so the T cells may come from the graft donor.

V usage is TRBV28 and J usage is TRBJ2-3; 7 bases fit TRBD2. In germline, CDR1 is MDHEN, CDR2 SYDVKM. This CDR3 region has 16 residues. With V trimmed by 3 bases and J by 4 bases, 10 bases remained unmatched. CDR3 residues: CASSFPSGIGADTQYF. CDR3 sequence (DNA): TGTGCCAGCAGTTTCCCGAGCGGGATCGGGGCAGATACGCAGTATTTT.

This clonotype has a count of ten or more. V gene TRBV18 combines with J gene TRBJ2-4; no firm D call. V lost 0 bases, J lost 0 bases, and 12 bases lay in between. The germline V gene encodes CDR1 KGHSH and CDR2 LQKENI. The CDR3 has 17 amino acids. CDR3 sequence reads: CASSPPAQRKAKNIQYF. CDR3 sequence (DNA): TGTGCCAGCTCACCACCGGCCCAGCGAAAAGCCAAAAACATTCAGTACTTC.

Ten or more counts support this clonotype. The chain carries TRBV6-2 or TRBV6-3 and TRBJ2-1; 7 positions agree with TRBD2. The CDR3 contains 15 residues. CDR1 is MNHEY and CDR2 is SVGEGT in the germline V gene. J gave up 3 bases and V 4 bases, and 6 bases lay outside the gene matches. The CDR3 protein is CASSLLGGSYNEQFF. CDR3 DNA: TGTGCCAGCAGTTTACTAGGCGGGAGCTACAATGAGCAGTTCTTC.

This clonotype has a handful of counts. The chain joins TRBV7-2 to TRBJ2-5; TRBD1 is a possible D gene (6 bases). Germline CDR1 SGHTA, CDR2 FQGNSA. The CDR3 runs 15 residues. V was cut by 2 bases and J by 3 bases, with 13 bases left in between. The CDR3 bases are TGTGCCAGCAGCTTATGGAACAGGGTGGAAGAGACCCAGTACTTC. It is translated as CASSLWNRVEETQYF.

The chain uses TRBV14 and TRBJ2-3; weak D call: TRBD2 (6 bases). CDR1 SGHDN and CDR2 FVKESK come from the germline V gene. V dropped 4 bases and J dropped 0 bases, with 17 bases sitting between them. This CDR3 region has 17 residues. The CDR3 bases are TGTGCCAGCAGCCGCGAATCGGGCGGGATTAGCACAGATACGCAGTATTTT. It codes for CASSRESGGISTDTQYF.

The CDR3 DNA follows: TGTGCCAGCAGCCCCTCCGGGGTCACAACTAATGAAAAACTGTTTTTT. Residues: CASSPSGVTTNEKLFF. The chain carries TRBV5-5 and TRBJ1-4; D uncertain. Germline V CDR1 and CDR2: SGHKS, YYEKEE (reference sequence). There are 16 residues in the CDR3. V lost 4 bases and J 0 bases, leaving 13 bases between the germline ends.

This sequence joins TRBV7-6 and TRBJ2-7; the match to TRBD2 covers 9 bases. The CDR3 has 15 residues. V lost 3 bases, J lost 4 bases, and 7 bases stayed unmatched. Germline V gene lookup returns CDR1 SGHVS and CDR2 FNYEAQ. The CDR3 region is CASSFRPSGAYEQYF. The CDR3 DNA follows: TGTGCCAGCAGCTTCCGACCTAGCGGGGCATACGAGCAGTACTTC.